This entry lists 9 T cell receptor beta chains sequenced from one sample in a study of shared clonotypes between healthy human individuals. Profiled with immunoSEQ multiplex PCR; TCRdb holds only in-frame clones, not every one. Of about 490,000 clones in the sample, about 79% were seen once. Sequencing was carried out using PBMCs. These TCRs come from a woman in her 40s in good health. Some clones in this sample may be carry-over from other donors' samples.

Here the CDR3 reads CASSEQGRANYGYTF. CDR3 bases: TGTGCCAGCAGTGAACAGGGTAGGGCTAACTATGGCTACACCTTC. The chain links TRBV2 to TRBJ1-2; weak D call: TRBD1 (5 bases). The CDR3 contains 15 residues. In germline, CDR1 is SNHLY, CDR2 FYNNEI. V lost 2 bases to trimming and J lost 0 bases, with 10 bases between them. The entire variable domain, with the rest obtained from reference TRBV2 and TRBJ1-2, is as follows: EPEVTQTPSHQVTQMGQEVILRCVPISNHLYFYWYRQILGQKVEFLVSFYNNEISEKSEIFDDQFSVERPDGSNFTLKIRSTKLEDSAMYFCASSEQGRANYGYTFGSGTRLTVV.

The V gene is TRBV5-6, the J gene TRBJ1-1; D is ambiguous. Per the germline V gene, CDR1 is SGHDT and CDR2 is YYEEEE. There are 14 residues in the CDR3. V was pared by 3 bases and J by 3 bases, with 12 bases between. The CDR3 here is CASSWGSGDTEAFF. The CDR3 nucleotides are TGTGCCAGCAGCTGGGGATCGGGCGACACTGAAGCTTTCTTT.

This chain links TRBV27 with TRBJ1-2; perhaps TRBD1 as D (5 bases). The CDR3 totals 15 residues. From germline, CDR1 is MNHEY and CDR2 SMNVEV (reference sequence). The ends were cut back, 6 bases at V and 4 bases at J, with 18 bases in the middle. The CDR3 protein is CASSQHGRGGYGYTF. Written as DNA, the CDR3 is TGTGCCAGCAGCCAGCATGGGAGGGGTGGCTATGGCTACACCTTC.

The chain links TRBV28 to TRBJ2-2; unclear D gene. V was pared by 3 bases and J by 6 bases, with 8 bases between. The CDR3 consists of 13 residues. Looked up from germline, CDR1 is MDHEN and CDR2 is SYDVKM. The CDR3 DNA sequence: TGTGCCAGCAGTTTTTTAGTATCCGGGGAGCTGTTTTTT. Translating it yields CASSFLVSGELFF.

The V gene is TRBV30, the J gene TRBJ1-5; tentative D call: TRBD1 (5 bases). Germline V gives CDR1 GTSNPN, CDR2 SVGIG (reference sequence). The CDR3 totals 12 residues. The ends were cut back, 5 bases at V and 6 bases at J, with 11 bases in the middle. CDR3 DNA sequence: TGTGCCTGGGGTCGGGACGGTCAGCCCCAGCATTTT. This sequence encodes CAWGRDGQPQHF.

There are many counts of this clone. The V call is TRBV6-6, the J call TRBJ2-5; D ambiguous. V dropped 6 bases and J dropped 5 bases, with 13 bases sitting between them. The CDR3 totals 13 residues. Germline CDR1 and CDR2: MNHNY and SVGAGI (reference sequence). CDR3 in DNA: TGTGCCAGCAGCCCTCAGCCCCAGGAGACCCAGTACTTC. Its translation: CASSPQPQETQYF.

The chain carries TRBV28 and TRBJ2-2, with TRBD2 matching over 8 bases. CDR1 is MDHEN, CDR2 SYDVKM, per germline. The CDR3 is 15 amino acids. The J segment lost 2 bases and the V segment lost 7 bases, leaving 6 bases of the junction unmatched. CDR3 sequence (DNA): TGTGCCAGCACCACGGGACTAGGTAACACCGGGGAGCTGTTTTTT. This encodes CASTTGLGNTGELFF.

This clone occurred many times. The rearrangement uses TRBV5-6 and TRBJ2-5; TRBD1 might be the D (6 bases). The CDR3 contains 15 residues. The germline V gene has CDR1 SGHDT and CDR2 YYEEEE. Trimming took 3 bases from V and 0 from J, leaving 12 bases between them. The CDR3: CASSSTRGYQETQYF. CDR3 DNA sequence: TGTGCCAGCAGCTCAACTAGGGGGTACCAAGAGACCCAGTACTTC.

This clone was detected a few times. For the CDR3, the DNA is TGCAGCGTTGAGAGGGGAGCGGGCCAAGAATACGAGCAGTACTTC. It codes for CSVERGAGQEYEQYF. The chain combines TRBV29-1 with TRBJ2-7; the D gene is possibly TRBD2 (6 bases). The CDR3 consists of 15 residues. The germline V gene has CDR1 SQVTM and CDR2 ANQGSEA. Deletions cut 3 bases from V and 4 bases from J, with 19 bases between.